The source of this TCR beta chain is a study of cytomegalovirus exposure and HLA in healthy donors. With regard to this clone: The antigen remains undetermined.

Use of 60 Vbeta and 13 Jbeta primers characterized the PCR. Generated by immunoSEQ multiplex PCR, the TCRdb table keeps only in-frame clones and is missing some. The data show 150,000 to 200,000 clones, roughly three quarters seen once. CDR1 MNHEY and CDR2 SVGAGI come from the germline V gene. Trimming took off 5 bases at V and 3 bases at J, with 10 bases between the two ends. The CDR3 totals 14 residues. Study-wide results and limits: A list of around 160 TCR beta chains associated with cytomegalovirus was given.

The receptor was derived from a woman between 45 and 60 years old in good health and CMV-seronegative. The J gene is TRBJ1-4, the V gene TRBV6-5; D may be TRBD1 (6 bases). Sequenced input: PBMCs. The CDR3 spells CASSVRGANEKLFF. CDR3 coding DNA: TGTGCCAGCAGTGTCAGGGGAGCTAATGAAAAACTGTTTTTT.